This record concerns one TCR beta chain sequence. The target antigen is unknown. Unique molecular identifier tags were affixed to discrete cDNA molecules. MiXCR, run by TCRdb on the 5' RACE reads, gives a single entry per CDR3 protein. Of 75,000 or so distinct CDR3 sequences listed, 11% to 15% are singletons. These data come from a study of early T cells in non-severe SARS-CoV-2 infection. Across the study: Chains were unpaired, as sequencing was done on bulk RNA from unsorted whole blood. Study findings and constraints: VDJdb matches were skewed toward anti-spike CD8 T cell responses.

V lost 7 bases to trimming and J lost 5 bases; unmatched junction nucleotides: 8. The length of the CDR3 is 15 residues. Germline V CDR1 and CDR2: LGHNA, YNFKEQ. The chain recombines TRBV4-2 with TRBJ2-1; 10 bases line up with TRBD2. The sequenced material came from whole blood. The origin of this receptor is an adult who was a healthcare worker with PCR-confirmed SARS-CoV-2 infection or an uninfected control (not recorded which). CDR3 protein: CASNPTSGPDNEQFF. The CDR3 nucleotides read TGTGCCAGCAACCCGACTAGCGGGCCGGACAATGAGCAGTTCTTC.